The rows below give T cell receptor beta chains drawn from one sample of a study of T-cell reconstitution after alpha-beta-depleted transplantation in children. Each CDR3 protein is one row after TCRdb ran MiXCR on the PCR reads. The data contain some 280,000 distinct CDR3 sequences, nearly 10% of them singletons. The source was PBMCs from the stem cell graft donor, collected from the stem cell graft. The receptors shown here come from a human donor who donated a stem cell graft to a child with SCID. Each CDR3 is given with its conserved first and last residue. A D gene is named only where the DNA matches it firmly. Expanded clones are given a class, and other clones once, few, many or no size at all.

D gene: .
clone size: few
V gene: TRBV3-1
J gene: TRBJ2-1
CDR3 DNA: TGTGCCAGCAGCCAATCCCCGGGATGGGACAATGAGCAGTTCTTC
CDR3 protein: CASSQSPGWDNEQFF

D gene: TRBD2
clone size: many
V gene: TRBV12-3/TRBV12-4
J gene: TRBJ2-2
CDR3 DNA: TGTGCCAGCAGTTTGGCGGGGGACCAAACCGGGGAGCTGTTTTTT
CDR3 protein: CASSLAGDQTGELFF

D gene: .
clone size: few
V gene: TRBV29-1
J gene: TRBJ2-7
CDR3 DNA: TGCAGCGTTGTTCGCTCCTACGAGCAGTACTTC
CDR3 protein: CSVVRSYEQYF

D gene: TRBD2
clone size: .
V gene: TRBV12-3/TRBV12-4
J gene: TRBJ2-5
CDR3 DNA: TGTGCCAGCAGTTCTCGACTAGCGGGGGGAGAGACCCAGTACTTC
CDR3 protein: CASSSRLAGGETQYF

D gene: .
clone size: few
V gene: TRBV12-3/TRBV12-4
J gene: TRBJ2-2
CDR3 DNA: TGTGCCAGCAGTTACGACCAGAACACCGGGGAGCTGTTTTTT
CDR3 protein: CASSYDQNTGELFF

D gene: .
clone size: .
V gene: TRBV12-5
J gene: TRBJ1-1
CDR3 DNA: TGTGCTAGTGGTTTACCCAGGGATAAGGGAGAGGTCACTGAAGCTTTCTTT
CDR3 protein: CASGLPRDKGEVTEAFF

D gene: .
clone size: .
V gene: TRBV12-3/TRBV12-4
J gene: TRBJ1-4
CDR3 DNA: TGTGCCAGCACCCTCCGGGACAATCATGAAAAACTGTTTTTT
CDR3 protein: CASTLRDNHEKLFF

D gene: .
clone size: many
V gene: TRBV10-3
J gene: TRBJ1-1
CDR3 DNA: TGTGCCATCAGTGACGAAGGTGTACGGCCTATGAACACTGAAGCTTTCTTT
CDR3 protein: CAISDEGVRPMNTEAFF

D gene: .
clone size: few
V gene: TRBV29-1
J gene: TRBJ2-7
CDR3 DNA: TGCAGCGTTGAAGAACCCTACTACGAGCAGTACTTC
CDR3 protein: CSVEEPYYEQYF

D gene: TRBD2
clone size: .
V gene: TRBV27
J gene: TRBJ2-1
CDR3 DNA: TGTGCCAGCAGTTCTGGGACTAGCGGGGGCTTAAGGTTCCAGTTCTTC
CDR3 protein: CASSSGTSGGLRFQFF

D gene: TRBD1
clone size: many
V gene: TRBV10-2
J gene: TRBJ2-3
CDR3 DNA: TGCGCCAGCAGCCGCACAGGGGGCCTTGGCACAGATACGCAGTATTTT
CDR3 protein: CASSRTGGLGTDTQYF

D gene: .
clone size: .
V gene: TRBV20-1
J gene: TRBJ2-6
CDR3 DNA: TGCAGTGCTAGAGATTGGCAGACCTCTGGGGCCAACGTCCTGACTTTC
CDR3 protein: CSARDWQTSGANVLTF

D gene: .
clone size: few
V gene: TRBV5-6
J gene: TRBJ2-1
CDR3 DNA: TGTGCCAGCAGCTTGTTCTCCGGACAATTTTGGGAGCAGTTCTTC
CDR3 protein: CASSLFSGQFWEQFF

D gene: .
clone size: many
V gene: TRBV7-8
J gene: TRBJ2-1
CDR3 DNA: TGTGCCAGCAGCTTAAAGGAGGGCTCCTACAATGAGCAGTTCTTC
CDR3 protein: CASSLKEGSYNEQFF

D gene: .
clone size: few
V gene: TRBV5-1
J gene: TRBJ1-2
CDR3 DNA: TGCGCCAGCAGCTTGGTTCGAGGCAGAAGTGATGGCTACACCTTC
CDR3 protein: CASSLVRGRSDGYTF

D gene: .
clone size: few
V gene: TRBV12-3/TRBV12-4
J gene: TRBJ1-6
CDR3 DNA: TGTGCCAGCAGTTTCAGTGACTATAATTCACCCCTCCACTTT
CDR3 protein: CASSFSDYNSPLHF

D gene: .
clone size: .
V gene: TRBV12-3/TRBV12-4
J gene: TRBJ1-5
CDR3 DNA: TGTGCCAGCAGTTTTTCGACGGGGGTTCAGCCCCAGCATTTT
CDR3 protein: CASSFSTGVQPQHF

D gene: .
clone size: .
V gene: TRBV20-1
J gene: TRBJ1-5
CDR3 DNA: TGCAGTGCTAGAGCGGGGGAGGGGACCAATCAGCCCCAGCATTTT
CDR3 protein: CSARAGEGTNQPQHF

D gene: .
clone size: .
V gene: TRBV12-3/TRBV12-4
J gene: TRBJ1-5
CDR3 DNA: TGTGCCAGCAGCCGCACCGGACGCAATCAGCCCCAGCATTTT
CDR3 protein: CASSRTGRNQPQHF

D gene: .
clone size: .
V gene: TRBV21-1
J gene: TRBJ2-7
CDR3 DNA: TGTGCCAGCAGCCGCCTTCTCCAGATAGCCTACGAGCAGTACTTC
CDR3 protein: CASSRLLQIAYEQYF

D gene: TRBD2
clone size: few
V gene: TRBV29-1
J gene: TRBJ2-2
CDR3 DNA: TGCAGCGCTAGGCAGGCCCCGGGAGGCACCGGGGAGCTGTTTTTT
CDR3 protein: CSARQAPGGTGELFF

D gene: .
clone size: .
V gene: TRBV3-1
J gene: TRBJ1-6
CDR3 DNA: TGTGCCAGCAGCCAAGGCCAGAAGGGGCTCCTTTCACCCCTCCACTTT
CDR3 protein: CASSQGQKGLLSPLHF

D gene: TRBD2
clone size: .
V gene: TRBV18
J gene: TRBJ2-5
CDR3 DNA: TGTGCCAGCTCACCAAAGACGGTTAGCGGGTGGGCTGCGGAGACCCAGTACTTC
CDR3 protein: CASSPKTVSGWAAETQYF

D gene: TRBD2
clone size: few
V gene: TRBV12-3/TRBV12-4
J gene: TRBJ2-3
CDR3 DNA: TGTGCCACCAGGACTAGCGGGGTTCCCACAGATACGCAGTATTTT
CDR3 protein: CATRTSGVPTDTQYF

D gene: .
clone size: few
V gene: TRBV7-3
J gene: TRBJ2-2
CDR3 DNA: TGTGCCAGCAGCTCATTGGGCGTAGGGTCCGGGGAGCTGTTTTTT
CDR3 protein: CASSSLGVGSGELFF

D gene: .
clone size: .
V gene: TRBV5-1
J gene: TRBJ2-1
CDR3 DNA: TGCGCCAGCAGCCTTAACGTTAACAATGAGCAGTTCTTC
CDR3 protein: CASSLNVNNEQFF

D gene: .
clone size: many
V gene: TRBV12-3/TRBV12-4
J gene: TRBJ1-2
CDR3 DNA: TGTGCCAGCAGTTCCACTAACTATGGCTACACCTTC
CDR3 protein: CASSSTNYGYTF

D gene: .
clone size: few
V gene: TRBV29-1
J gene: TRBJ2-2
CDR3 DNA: TGCAGCGCTCGGGGCCAGCCGCCCGCCGGGGAGCTGTTTTTT
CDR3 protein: CSARGQPPAGELFF

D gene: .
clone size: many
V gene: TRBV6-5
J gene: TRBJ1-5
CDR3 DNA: TGTGCCAGCAGTTACTCGAGGATACAGCCCCAGCATTTT
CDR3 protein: CASSYSRIQPQHF

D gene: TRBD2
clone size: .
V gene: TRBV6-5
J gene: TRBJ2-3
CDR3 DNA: TGTGCCAGCAGTTACAGGTGGCTAGCGGGGGGCCCAGATACGCAGTATTTT
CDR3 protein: CASSYRWLAGGPDTQYF

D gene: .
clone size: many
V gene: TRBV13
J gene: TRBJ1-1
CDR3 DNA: TGTGCCAGCAGACGGAGGCGGATCTTGAACACTGAAGCTTTCTTT
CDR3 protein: CASRRRRILNTEAFF

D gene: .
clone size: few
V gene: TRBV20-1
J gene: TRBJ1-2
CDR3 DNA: TGCAGTGCTAGGTTTCAGGGGAGTCCCTATGGCTACACCTTC
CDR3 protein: CSARFQGSPYGYTF

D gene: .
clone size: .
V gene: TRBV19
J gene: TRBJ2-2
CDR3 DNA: TGTGCCAGTAGTATAGGGGGCAGTGTCGACACCGGGGAGCTGTTTTTT
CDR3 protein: CASSIGGSVDTGELFF

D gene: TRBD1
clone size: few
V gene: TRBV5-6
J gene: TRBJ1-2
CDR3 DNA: TGTGCCAGCACGATCAGGGGGATCTATGGCTACACCTTC
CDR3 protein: CASTIRGIYGYTF

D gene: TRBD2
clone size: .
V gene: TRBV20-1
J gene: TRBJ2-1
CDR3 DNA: TGCAGTGCTAGAGCCTTAGCGGGGAAGGGCCATGAGCAGTTCTTC
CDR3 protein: CSARALAGKGHEQFF

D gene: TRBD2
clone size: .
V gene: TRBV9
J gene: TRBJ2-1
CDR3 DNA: TGTGCCAGCAGCGTAGATCCTAGCGGGGGCTCCGGCGAAGGCGAGCAGTTCTTC
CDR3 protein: CASSVDPSGGSGEGEQFF

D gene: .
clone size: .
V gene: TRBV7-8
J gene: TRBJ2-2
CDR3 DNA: TGTGCCAGCAGCTCCTACGAGTCGGGGGAGCTGTTTTTT
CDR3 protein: CASSSYESGELFF

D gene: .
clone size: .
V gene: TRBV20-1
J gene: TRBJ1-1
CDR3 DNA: TGCAGTGCCGGGGACACTGAAGCTTTCTTT
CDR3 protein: CSAGDTEAFF

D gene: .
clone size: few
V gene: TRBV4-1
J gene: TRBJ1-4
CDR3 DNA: TGCGCCAGCAGCCACCCCAGTGATAATGAAAAACTGTTTTTT
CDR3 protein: CASSHPSDNEKLFF

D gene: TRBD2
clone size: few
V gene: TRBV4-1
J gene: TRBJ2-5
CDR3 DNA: TGCGCCAGCAGCCAAGAGGATTGGGGGGGTACGTCCCAAGAGACCCAGTACTTC
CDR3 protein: CASSQEDWGGTSQETQYF

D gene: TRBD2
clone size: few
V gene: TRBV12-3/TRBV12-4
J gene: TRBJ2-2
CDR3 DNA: TGTGCCAGCAGTTTTACTAGCGGGTATACCGGGGAGCTGTTTTTT
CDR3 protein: CASSFTSGYTGELFF

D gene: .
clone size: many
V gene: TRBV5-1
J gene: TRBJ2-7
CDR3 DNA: TGCGCCAGCAGCCAGACTAACTCCTACGAGCAGTACTTC
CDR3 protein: CASSQTNSYEQYF

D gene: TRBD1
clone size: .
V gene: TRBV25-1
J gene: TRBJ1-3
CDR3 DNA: TGTGCCAGCAGTCCAGACAGGGGGACTGGAAACACCATATATTTT
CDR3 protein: CASSPDRGTGNTIYF

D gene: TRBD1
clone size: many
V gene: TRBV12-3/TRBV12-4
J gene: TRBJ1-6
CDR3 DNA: TGTGCCAGCACTCCCCAAGGACAGGGTGATTCACCCCTCCACTTT
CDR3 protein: CASTPQGQGDSPLHF

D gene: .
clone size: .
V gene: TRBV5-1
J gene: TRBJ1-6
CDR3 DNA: TGCGCCAGCAGCTTGAGTGACTCCTATAATTCACCCCTCCACTTT
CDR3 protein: CASSLSDSYNSPLHF

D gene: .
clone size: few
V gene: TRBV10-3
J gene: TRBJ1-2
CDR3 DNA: TGTGCCATCAGGCCGGGAGGTGCCGACTATGGCTACACCTTC
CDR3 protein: CAIRPGGADYGYTF

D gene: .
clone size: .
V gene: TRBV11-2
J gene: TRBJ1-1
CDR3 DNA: TGTGCCAGCAGCAACACTCAGGGCACTGAAGCTTTCTTT
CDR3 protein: CASSNTQGTEAFF

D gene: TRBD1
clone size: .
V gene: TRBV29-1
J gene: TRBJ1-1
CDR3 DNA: TGCAGCGTTGAAAAGAGGGGGCAGACTGAAGCTTTCTTT
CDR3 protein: CSVEKRGQTEAFF

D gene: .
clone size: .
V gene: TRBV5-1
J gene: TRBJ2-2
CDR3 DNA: TGCGCCAGCAGCGAGGAAGGGGTCTCCGGGGAGCTGTTTTTT
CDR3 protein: CASSEEGVSGELFF

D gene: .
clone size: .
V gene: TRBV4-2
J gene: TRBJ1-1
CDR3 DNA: TGTGCCAGCAGCCAATTAACCGGGACGGCCATGAACACTGAAGCTTTCTTT
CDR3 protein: CASSQLTGTAMNTEAFF

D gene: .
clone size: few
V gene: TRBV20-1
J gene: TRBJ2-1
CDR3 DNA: TGCAGTGCTAGGAACAATGAGCAGTTCTTC
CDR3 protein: CSARNNEQFF

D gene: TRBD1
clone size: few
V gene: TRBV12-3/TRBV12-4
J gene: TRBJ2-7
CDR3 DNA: TGTGCCAGCAGTGTCGGGACAGAATACGAGCAGTACTTC
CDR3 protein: CASSVGTEYEQYF

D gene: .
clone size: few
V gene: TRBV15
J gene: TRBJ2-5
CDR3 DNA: TGTGCCACCAGCAGAGATTTGGCAGGTTGGACCCAGTACTTC
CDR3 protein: CATSRDLAGWTQYF

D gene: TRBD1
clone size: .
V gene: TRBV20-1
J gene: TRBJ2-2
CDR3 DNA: TGCAGTGCTATCGACAGGGCGAGAGCCGGGGAGCTGTTTTTT
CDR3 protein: CSAIDRARAGELFF

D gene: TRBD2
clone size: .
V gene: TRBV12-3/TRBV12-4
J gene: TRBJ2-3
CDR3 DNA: TGTGCCAGCAGTCCCGAGCGGGGGGGCCAGGATACGCAGTATTTT
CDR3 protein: CASSPERGGQDTQYF

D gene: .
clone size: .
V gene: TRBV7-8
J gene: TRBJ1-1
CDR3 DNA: TGTGCCAGCAGCCCAGGCGGACAAGAAGCTTTCTTT
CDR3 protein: CASSPGGQEAFF

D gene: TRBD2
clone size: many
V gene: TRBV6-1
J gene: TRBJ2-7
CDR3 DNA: TGTGCCAGCAGGGGAGCGGGGGGTGCCTACGAGCAGTACTTC
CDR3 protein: CASRGAGGAYEQYF

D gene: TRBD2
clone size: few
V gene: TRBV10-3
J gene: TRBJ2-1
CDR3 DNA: TGTGCCATCAGTGCTAGCGGGGGGCCGTACAATGAGCAGTTCTTC
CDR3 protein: CAISASGGPYNEQFF

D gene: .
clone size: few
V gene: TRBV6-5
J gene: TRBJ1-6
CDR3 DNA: TGTGCCAGCAGTTACTCTCACTCCTATAATTCACCCCTCCACTTT
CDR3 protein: CASSYSHSYNSPLHF

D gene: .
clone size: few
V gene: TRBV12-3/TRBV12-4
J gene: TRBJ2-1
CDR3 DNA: TGTGCCAGCAGCGATCGACAGGTTGAGCAGTTCTTC
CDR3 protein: CASSDRQVEQFF